The following is a TCR beta chain sequence with its context. The primer mix had 60 Vbeta and 13 Jbeta primers. This table comes from immunoSEQ multiplex PCR, and its TCRdb copy is limited to in-frame clones, with some not included. The table has around 160,000 clones, 80% seen once. The data were taken from a study of cytomegalovirus exposure and HLA in healthy donors. This CDR3 comprises 16 residues. The trim removed 0 bases at V and 6 bases at J, leaving 7 bases unmatched. CDR1 is SGHRS and CDR2 is YFSETQ in the germline V gene. The TCR originated in a man aged 18 to 30 in good health and CMV-seropositive. This chain uses TRBV5-1 with TRBJ2-2; 8 positions agree with TRBD1. The sequenced sample was PBMCs. In nucleotides, the CDR3 is TGCGCCAGCAGCTTGGCCGCGACAGGGGAGGCCGGGGAGCTGTTTTTT. It specifies CASSLAATGEAGELFF.